This is a list of T cell receptor beta chains from one sample in a study of neurological immune-mediated disorders. Via MiXCR, TCRdb re-called the 5' RACE reads, giving one row per CDR3 protein. The table records 30,000 to 45,000 distinct CDR3 sequences, 11% of them present only once. The specimen sequenced was CD4+ T cells from blood. The receptors were sampled from a woman between 25 and 40 years old with HTLV-1-associated myelopathy (HAM/TSP). CDR3s include the opening cysteine and the closing phenylalanine or tryptophan. Each record gives: D gene, V gene, clone size, J gene, CDR3 length, CDR3 protein, CDR3 DNA. D genes are given only for firm matches. A row's size may be missing; if present it is once, few, many or a size class.

d_call: .
v_call: TRBV20-1
clone_size: many
j_call: TRBJ1-4
cdr3_length: 13
cdr3_aa: CSAPGDLGEKLFF
cdr3_nt: TGCAGTGCTCCGGGGGATTTGGGTGAAAAACTGTTTTTT

d_call: .
v_call: TRBV7-2
clone_size: .
j_call: TRBJ2-3
cdr3_length: 14
cdr3_aa: CASSLYRLPDTQYF
cdr3_nt: TGTGCCAGCAGCTTATATAGACTTCCAGATACGCAGTATTTT

d_call: .
v_call: TRBV7-9
clone_size: many
j_call: TRBJ2-1
cdr3_length: 15
cdr3_aa: CASSRYRLPYNEQFF
cdr3_nt: TGTGCCAGCAGCCGATACCGCTTACCTTACAATGAGCAGTTCTTC

d_call: TRBD2
v_call: TRBV20-1
clone_size: .
j_call: TRBJ2-3
cdr3_length: 15
cdr3_aa: CSASPPSGAKDTQYF
cdr3_nt: TGCAGTGCTAGCCCCCCTAGCGGGGCCAAAGATACGCAGTATTTT

d_call: .
v_call: TRBV7-8
clone_size: many
j_call: TRBJ1-1
cdr3_length: 13
cdr3_aa: CASTRGMNTEAFF
cdr3_nt: TGTGCCAGCACGAGGGGCATGAACACTGAAGCTTTCTTT

d_call: .
v_call: TRBV6-5
clone_size: many
j_call: TRBJ1-2
cdr3_length: 12
cdr3_aa: CASSTRGDGYTF
cdr3_nt: TGTGCCAGCAGCACCCGGGGGGACGGCTACACCTTC

d_call: .
v_call: TRBV6-6
clone_size: many
j_call: TRBJ1-1
cdr3_length: 15
cdr3_aa: CASSYIGGGPPEAFF
cdr3_nt: TGTGCCAGCAGTTACATTGGGGGGGGGCCCCCTGAAGCTTTCTTT

d_call: .
v_call: TRBV20-1
clone_size: many
j_call: TRBJ1-1
cdr3_length: 12
cdr3_aa: CSAKTQNTEAFF
cdr3_nt: TGCAGTGCTAAGACACAGAACACTGAAGCTTTCTTT

d_call: TRBD1
v_call: TRBV6-5
clone_size: many
j_call: TRBJ1-4
cdr3_length: 15
cdr3_aa: CASSYATGGNEKLFF
cdr3_nt: TGTGCCAGCAGTTACGCGACAGGGGGGAATGAAAAACTGTTTTTT

d_call: .
v_call: TRBV5-1
clone_size: many
j_call: TRBJ2-2
cdr3_length: 15
cdr3_aa: CASSSSLKGSGELFF
cdr3_nt: TGCGCCAGCAGCTCGAGTTTAAAAGGGTCCGGGGAGCTGTTTTTT

d_call: TRBD2
v_call: TRBV7-9
clone_size: many
j_call: TRBJ2-2
cdr3_length: 16
cdr3_aa: CASSPQLAGSTGELFF
cdr3_nt: TGTGCCAGCAGCCCTCAACTAGCGGGGAGCACCGGGGAGCTGTTTTTT

d_call: TRBD2
v_call: TRBV20-1
clone_size: many
j_call: TRBJ2-7
cdr3_length: 17
cdr3_aa: CSASRGAGGRSSYEQYF
cdr3_nt: TGCAGTGCTTCCCGGGGAGCGGGGGGTAGAAGCTCCTACGAGCAGTACTTC

d_call: .
v_call: TRBV6-2/TRBV6-3
clone_size: many
j_call: TRBJ2-7
cdr3_length: 15
cdr3_aa: CASTRDYSSTYEQYF
cdr3_nt: TGTGCCAGCACCCGAGACTACAGCAGCACCTACGAGCAGTACTTC

d_call: .
v_call: TRBV3-1
clone_size: many
j_call: TRBJ1-2
cdr3_length: 14
cdr3_aa: CASSPRVSSHGYTF
cdr3_nt: TGTGCCAGCAGCCCCAGGGTCTCTTCCCATGGCTACACCTTC

d_call: .
v_call: TRBV10-3
clone_size: many
j_call: TRBJ2-7
cdr3_length: 14
cdr3_aa: CAIQRTDGDYEQYF
cdr3_nt: TGTGCCATTCAACGGACAGATGGGGACTACGAGCAGTACTTC

d_call: .
v_call: TRBV20-1
clone_size: .
j_call: TRBJ1-1
cdr3_length: 11
cdr3_aa: CSARGPSSAFF
cdr3_nt: TGCAGTGCTAGGGGGCCCTCGTCGGCTTTCTTT

d_call: .
v_call: TRBV6-5
clone_size: many
j_call: TRBJ2-3
cdr3_length: 15
cdr3_aa: CASSYSGASTDTQYF
cdr3_nt: TGTGCCAGCAGTTACTCGGGGGCTAGCACAGATACGCAGTATTTT

d_call: .
v_call: TRBV5-1
clone_size: many
j_call: TRBJ2-7
cdr3_length: 14
cdr3_aa: CASSLMTVSYEQYF
cdr3_nt: TGCGCCAGCAGCTTGATGACGGTTTCCTACGAGCAGTACTTC

d_call: TRBD1
v_call: TRBV12-3/TRBV12-4
clone_size: medium-sized
j_call: TRBJ1-2
cdr3_length: 19
cdr3_aa: CASSLIRTGTGGLGYGYTF
cdr3_nt: TGTGCCAGCAGCCTAATCCGAACCGGGACAGGGGGTTTGGGCTATGGCTACACCTTC

d_call: .
v_call: TRBV6-5
clone_size: many
j_call: TRBJ2-7
cdr3_length: 15
cdr3_aa: CASSSGGVGSYEQYF
cdr3_nt: TGTGCCAGCAGCTCAGGGGGGGTAGGGTCCTACGAGCAGTACTTC

d_call: TRBD1
v_call: TRBV6-6
clone_size: many
j_call: TRBJ1-1
cdr3_length: 15
cdr3_aa: CASGTPDRGITEAFF
cdr3_nt: TGTGCCAGCGGAACCCCGGACAGGGGGATCACTGAAGCTTTCTTT

d_call: .
v_call: TRBV12-3/TRBV12-4
clone_size: many
j_call: TRBJ1-4
cdr3_length: 14
cdr3_aa: CASSPRERNEKLFF
cdr3_nt: TGTGCCAGCAGTCCCCGGGAGAGGAATGAAAAACTGTTTTTT

d_call: .
v_call: TRBV20-1
clone_size: .
j_call: TRBJ1-1
cdr3_length: 11
cdr3_aa: CSSHENTEAFF
cdr3_nt: TGCAGTTCACACGAGAACACTGAAGCTTTCTTT